This is a list of T cell receptor beta chains from one sample in a study of T-cell memory formation after mild COVID-19. One entry per CDR3 protein results from TCRdb running MiXCR on the 5' RACE reads. The sample includes under 150,000 distinct CDR3 sequences, about 17% seen only once; the top ten take 14%. Specimen: PBMCs or a T cell subset sorted from them (not recorded which). The origin of the receptors is an adult woman who had mild COVID-19 (a few samples of this study predate the infection). Cell type and time point are not known. CDR3s leave out the opening cysteine and the closing phenylalanine or tryptophan. A D gene is named only where the DNA matches it firmly.

length,V,J,D,CDR3
16,TRBV25-1,TRBJ1-1,TRBD1,ASSEYSPGQGRRTEAF
12,TRBV19,TRBJ1-5,.,ATTGRGADQPQH
15,TRBV9,TRBJ2-2,.,ASSVRWSPGTTGELF
12,TRBV5-1,TRBJ2-5,TRBD1,ASSYGTGQETQY
12,TRBV7-3,TRBJ2-2,.,ASSLSSITGELF
13,TRBV2,TRBJ2-5,TRBD2,ASKSTSGVRETQY
15,TRBV18,TRBJ1-6,.,ASSPFAARRGDSPLH
14,TRBV13,TRBJ2-7,.,ASSLGGSAPPYEQY
13,TRBV4-2,TRBJ2-1,.,ASSQGSGLHNEQF
12,TRBV6-2/TRBV6-3,TRBJ2-7,.,ASSLIVSTYEQY
12,TRBV25-1,TRBJ1-2,.,ASLPWGKNYGYT
14,TRBV7-6,TRBJ2-1,.,ASSQNRAESYNEQF
13,TRBV5-1,TRBJ2-3,TRBD1,ASSLMTGSADTQY
14,TRBV7-2,TRBJ2-1,TRBD2,ASSLARASGNDEQF
14,TRBV15,TRBJ2-1,TRBD1,ATSRGQGGSYNEQF
12,TRBV5-1,TRBJ2-7,.,ASSPSTVPYEQY
14,TRBV24-1,TRBJ1-5,.,ATSDSRRDNNQPQH
14,TRBV3-1,TRBJ2-3,TRBD2,ASSQVLAGGGDTQY
14,TRBV7-2,TRBJ2-1,.,ASSPPGDAVYNEQF
14,TRBV19,TRBJ2-2,TRBD2,ASSIVVSGRPGELF
12,TRBV7-2,TRBJ2-5,.,ASSSRALRETQY
12,TRBV5-5,TRBJ2-5,.,ASSWQSGQGTQY
16,TRBV14,TRBJ2-1,.,ASSRGRFRTVTENEQF
11,TRBV29-1,TRBJ2-2,TRBD1,SVQQGETGELF
15,TRBV12-3/TRBV12-4,TRBJ1-4,.,ASSLGGYSSADEKLF
11,TRBV5-1,TRBJ1-1,.,ASSFTGPTEAF
13,TRBV20-1,TRBJ2-7,.,SARARGRSSYEQY
15,TRBV7-8,TRBJ2-5,TRBD2,ASSLARVSGGEETQY
12,TRBV15,TRBJ2-2,.,AGRAGPNTGELF
11,TRBV6-1,TRBJ1-1,.,ASSEQYNTEAF
13,TRBV9,TRBJ2-5,TRBD2,ASSVGGLGGETQY
13,TRBV9,TRBJ2-1,TRBD1,ASSLDRGARNEQF
13,TRBV7-2,TRBJ2-4,.,ASSLGLQAKNIQY
13,TRBV7-9,TRBJ1-6,.,ASSLAGRAHSPLH
13,TRBV4-1,TRBJ2-2,TRBD1,ASSPDRGDTGELF
12,TRBV7-6,TRBJ1-1,TRBD1,ASSSPGQGAGAF
13,TRBV12-3/TRBV12-4,TRBJ2-1,.,ATTPTFSSYNEQF
12,TRBV5-1,TRBJ1-2,.,ASSQDIGNYGYT
17,TRBV7-8,TRBJ2-3,TRBD2,ASSLGETSGRAKADTQY
12,TRBV5-1,TRBJ2-3,TRBD2,ASSLAGGQDTQY
9,TRBV12-5,TRBJ1-2,.,ASANGGQLG
14,TRBV5-1,TRBJ2-1,TRBD2,ASSADLAGGYNEQF
12,TRBV5-1,TRBJ1-3,.,ASSLVGRGNTIY